This T cell receptor beta chain was retrieved from a study of cytomegalovirus exposure and HLA in healthy donors. Regarding the study as a whole: Indistinguishable V segments, including TRBV6-2 and TRBV6-3, were excluded. Apart from CMV serostatus, no immune exposure information was available. In a later analysis, TCR beta V- and J-gene trimming was associated with a missense DCLRE1C variant. It was reported in a later analysis that an Asian-associated ancestry cluster showed fewer N-insertions than the 666-donor mean.

V was pared by 0 bases and J by 2 bases, with 8 bases of the junction left unmatched. There are 17 residues in the CDR3. Germline assignment: CDR1 SGHRS and CDR2 YFSETQ. PCR involved 60 Vbeta and 13 Jbeta primers. Some clones are missing from TCRdb's copy, which holds only in-frame ones; the method was immunoSEQ multiplex PCR. Seen here are 150,000 to 200,000 clones, about three quarters observed once, and the top ten hold nearly 6.5%. On this clone: As yet, its antigen is unknown.

The genes are TRBV5-1 and TRBJ2-3; 8 bases line up with TRBD2. The sequence was obtained from a man aged 35 to 55 in good health and CMV-seropositive. Sequenced: PBMCs. CDR3: CASSLAASGGLTDTQYF. DNA of the CDR3: TGCGCCAGCAGCTTGGCCGCGAGCGGGGGTCTCACAGATACGCAGTATTTT.